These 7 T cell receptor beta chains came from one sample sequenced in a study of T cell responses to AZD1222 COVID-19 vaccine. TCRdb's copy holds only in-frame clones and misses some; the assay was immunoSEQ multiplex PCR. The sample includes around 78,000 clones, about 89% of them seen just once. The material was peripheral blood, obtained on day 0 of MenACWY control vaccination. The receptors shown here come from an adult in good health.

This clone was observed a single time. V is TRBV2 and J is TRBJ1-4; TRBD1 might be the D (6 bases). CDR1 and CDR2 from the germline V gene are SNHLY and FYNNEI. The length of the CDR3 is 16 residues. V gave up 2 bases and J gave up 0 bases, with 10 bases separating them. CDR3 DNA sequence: TGTGCCAGCAGTGAAAGGACAGCTGCAACTAATGAAAAACTGTTTTTT. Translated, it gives CASSERTAATNEKLFF.

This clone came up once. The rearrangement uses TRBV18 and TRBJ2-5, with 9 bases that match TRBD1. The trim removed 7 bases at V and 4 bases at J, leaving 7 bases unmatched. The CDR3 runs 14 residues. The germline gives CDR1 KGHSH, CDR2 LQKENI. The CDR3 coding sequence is TGTGCCAGCTTTGCCGGGACAGGGAGAGAGACCCAGTACTTC. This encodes CASFAGTGRETQYF.

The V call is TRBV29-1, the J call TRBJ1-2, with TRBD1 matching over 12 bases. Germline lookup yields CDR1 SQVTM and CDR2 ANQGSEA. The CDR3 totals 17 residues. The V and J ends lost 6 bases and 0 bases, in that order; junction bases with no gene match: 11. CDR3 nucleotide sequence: TGCAGCGTGGGGCCGGGACAGGGGGCATCAGCTAACTATGGCTACACCTTC. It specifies CSVGPGQGASANYGYTF.

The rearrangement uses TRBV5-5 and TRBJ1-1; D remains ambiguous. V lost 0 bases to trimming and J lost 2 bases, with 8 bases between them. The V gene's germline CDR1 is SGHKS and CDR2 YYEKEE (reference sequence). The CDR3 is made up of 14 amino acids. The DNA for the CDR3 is TGTGCCAGCAGCTTGGAGTGGGAAAACACTGAAGCTTTCTTT. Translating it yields CASSLEWENTEAFF.

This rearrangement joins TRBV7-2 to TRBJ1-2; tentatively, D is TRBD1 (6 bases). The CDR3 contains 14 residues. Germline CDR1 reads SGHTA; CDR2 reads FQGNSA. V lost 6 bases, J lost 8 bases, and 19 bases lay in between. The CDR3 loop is CASRSEGGTGGYTF. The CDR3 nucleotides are TGTGCCAGCAGAAGCGAAGGGGGTACGGGCGGCTACACCTTC.

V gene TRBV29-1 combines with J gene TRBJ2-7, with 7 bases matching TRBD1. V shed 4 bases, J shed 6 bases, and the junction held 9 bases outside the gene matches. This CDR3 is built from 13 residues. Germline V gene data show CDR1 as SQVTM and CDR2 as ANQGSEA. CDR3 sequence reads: CSVVDRVSTEQYF. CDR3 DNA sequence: TGCAGCGTTGTAGACAGGGTATCAACCGAGCAGTACTTC.

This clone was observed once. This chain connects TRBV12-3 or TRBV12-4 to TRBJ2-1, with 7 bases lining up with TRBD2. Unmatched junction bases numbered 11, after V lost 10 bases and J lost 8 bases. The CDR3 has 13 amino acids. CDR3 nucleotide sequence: TGTGCCACCCGGGAGGCGAGTCAAGATGAGCAGTTCTTC. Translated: CATREASQDEQFF.